This T cell receptor (beta chain) originates from a study of blood T cell repertoires in COVID-19. Enrolled through a virtual design, the participants were between 18 and 89 years of age and came from some 26 US areas. The germline V gene encodes CDR1 SQVTM and CDR2 ANQGSEA. V was pared by 7 bases and J by 2 bases, with 8 bases of the junction left unmatched. The CDR3 totals 13 residues. TCRdb's table, derived via immunoSEQ multiplex PCR, lists solely in-frame clones and lacks some. The sample has around 310,000 clones, under 90% seen once. The sample was PBMCs or T cells enriched from blood (not recorded which). The sequence was obtained from a woman aged 25-40 years who had recovered from COVID-19. V and J are TRBV29-1 and TRBJ2-7, with 7 bases matching TRBD1. CDR3 sequence: CSAKGQSTYEQYF. The CDR3 DNA is TGCAGCGCCAAGGGACAGTCAACCTACGAGCAGTACTTC.